In its sample, the clone carrying this T cell receptor beta chain was seen a few times. The antigen is undetermined. Using immunoSEQ multiplex PCR, the repertoire was profiled, and TCRdb retains in-frame clones only, with some absent. The table has roughly 100,000 clones, about nine tenths seen once. This sample was taken from a study of T cell responses to AZD1222 COVID-19 vaccine. Whole-study context: Second doses were pooled across both intervals (about 4 or about 12 weeks).

Regarding the study as a whole: Females outnumbered males among donors, who were mostly white British; clonal diversity was possibly underestimated.

The CDR3 sequence is 15 residues long. Trimming took off 4 bases at V and 3 bases at J, with 15 bases between the two ends. The germline V gene has CDR1 LNHDA and CDR2 SQIVND (reference sequence). The source is an adult in good health. The sample here was peripheral blood, taken on day 0 of AZD1222 vaccination. The chain links TRBV19 to TRBJ1-2; D is ambiguous. CDR3 DNA: TGTGCCAGTAGTAGTAGGCGGGCAGAGCACTATGGCTACACCTTC. Amino acids: CASSSRRAEHYGYTF.